This T cell receptor (beta chain) is drawn from a study of identical twins. Study results and caveats: For cord blood, abundant beta clonotypes had fewer insertions, unlike memory repertoires, which showed none.

J lost 4 bases, V lost 4 bases, and 2 bases had no gene match. Germline V CDR1 and CDR2: SGHRS, YFSETQ. CDR3 length equals 14 residues. The authors used template switching to add a universal primer site and gave cDNA unique molecular identifiers. Via MiXCR, TCRdb re-called the 5' RACE reads, giving one row per CDR3 protein. This sample has more than 400,000 distinct CDR3 sequences, with 13% to 15% found just once. This clonotype turned up a few times. Its target is unknown. The donors were all healthy and Caucasian. These data are also associated with another study on yellow fever vaccine responses in identical twins.

This sequence joins TRBV5-1 and TRBJ2-2; the match to TRBD1 covers 9 bases. The sequenced material came from CD4+ T cells sorted from blood. This TCR came from a woman between 18 and 29 years old in good health. CDR3 DNA: TGCGCCAGCAGCCGGGACAGGGCCACCGGGGAGCTGTTTTTT. Its protein product is CASSRDRATGELFF.